This is a list of T cell receptor beta chains from one sample in a study of CD8+ T cells in alopecia areata. The table came from immunoSEQ multiplex PCR; TCRdb's copy has only in-frame clones and leaves some out. Of some 120,000 clones in the sample, about 50% were seen once. The sequenced sample was NKG2D-low CD8+ T cells sorted from blood. The receptors here all came from a human donor with alopecia areata. The CDR3 runs from the conserved cysteine through the conserved F or W. A D gene is named only where the DNA matches it firmly. Not every row has a clone size; where given, it reads once, few, many or a size class.

J	D	size	V	CDR3	DNA
TRBJ2-3	-	-	TRBV29-1	CSVQTDTQYF	TGCAGCGTCCAGACAGATACGCAGTATTTT
TRBJ2-5	-	-	TRBV11-2	CASSLRFRDQETQYF	TGTGCCAGCAGCTTAAGGTTCAGGGACCAAGAGACCCAGTACTTC
TRBJ2-1	TRBD2	-	TRBV4-2	CASSQDPGTSDEQFF	TGTGCCAGCAGCCAAGATCCCGGGACTAGCGATGAGCAGTTCTTC
TRBJ2-7	TRBD2	few	TRBV29-1	CSVEDAGVGYEQYF	TGCAGCGTTGAAGATGCGGGAGTGGGGTACGAGCAGTACTTC
TRBJ2-5	TRBD2	-	TRBV27	CASSSLAGVETQYF	TGTGCCAGCAGTTCGCTAGCGGGGGTAGAGACCCAGTACTTC
TRBJ2-5	-	-	TRBV4-1	CASSQDPRETQYF	TGCGCCAGCAGCCAAGATCCCCGGGAGACCCAGTACTTC
TRBJ2-7	-	few	TRBV2	CASKGYEQYF	TGTGCCAGCAAGGGGTACGAGCAGTACTTC
TRBJ2-2	TRBD1	-	TRBV19	CASSTTGDLTGELFF	TGTGCCAGTAGTACTACAGGGGACCTCACCGGGGAGCTGTTTTTT
TRBJ1-2	-	-	TRBV5-1	CASSLAVNYGYTF	TGCGCCAGCAGCTTGGCAGTTAACTATGGCTACACCTTC
TRBJ2-3	TRBD2	once	TRBV27	CASSSAGGFSTDTQYF	TGTGCCAGCAGTTCCGCGGGGGGCTTCAGCACAGATACGCAGTATTTT
TRBJ2-6	-	-	TRBV5-6	CASSWGSSGANVLTF	TGTGCCAGCAGCTGGGGGAGCTCTGGGGCCAACGTCCTGACTTTC